This TCR beta chain was documented in a study of T cells in Graves' hyperthyroidism and ophthalmopathy (dated by TCRdb to about 2019). Regarding the complete study: Peripheral blood was collected at initial diagnosis, before any treatment. A discovery cohort of roughly 100 patients, about 40 with Graves' ophthalmopathy and 55 to 60 with stable Graves' hyperthyroidism, was used to find distinguishing TCR V-J signatures. Prospective prediction of ophthalmopathy was tested in an independent validation cohort consisting of 18 hyperthyroidism patients and more than 15 patients who later progressed to ophthalmopathy. The 95 to 100 discovery patients were randomly split 7:3 into training and test sets. In about six Graves' hyperthyroidism patients, the study also compared T-cell repertoires from thyroid tissue with T-cell repertoires from blood. After sampling, hyperthyroidism patients received methimazole starting at 30 mg daily, and ophthalmopathy patients received high-dose intravenous methylprednisolone. TCR Vbeta CDR3 sequencing of 120 to 150 peripheral blood samples (roughly 41 ophthalmopathy, 70 to 85 hyperthyroidism and approximately 17 progressor patients) is reported in the paper. What the study reported, not specific to this receptor: Sample size was not statistically predetermined, and investigators were not blinded to group allocation. During validation, the model predicted progression to ophthalmopathy a median of approximately six months ahead of onset, with approximately 71% sensitivity and almost 75% specificity. Ophthalmopathy was separated from stable hyperthyroidism by a 13 V-J signature model, with 87.88% sensitivity and about 81% specificity obtained in cross-validation and 80%/75% obtained in testing. Blood samples also contained most of the expanded thyroid clonotypes (frequency above 0.001), which suggests that blood repertoires may reflect thyroid immune responses.

The germline V gene (reference sequence) gives CDR1 as SEHNR and CDR2 as FQNEAQ. The germline V end is reduced by 4 bases and the J end by 4 bases; junction bases left unmatched: 6. The CDR3 spans 14 residues, from the cysteine through the phenylalanine. This entry keeps only the CDR3 DNA: 42 bases, framed from base 1. Ophthalmopathy patients had moderately to severely active disease, with a Clinical Activity Score of 3 or more, a NOSPECS grade of 4 or more, and a disease duration of less than 3 months. Patients with uncontrolled infections, other autoimmune diseases, pregnancy or lactation were excluded. Diagnoses were established on the basis of clinical symptoms, serum thyroxine and TRAb, thyroid ultrasound, and orbital computed tomography. PBMCs were isolated from 10 ml of fresh peripheral blood by Ficoll-Paque density gradient centrifugation. Trizol reagent was used to extract total RNA, and RNA quality was then checked on an Agilent 2100 Bioanalyzer.

Amplification of TCR beta CDR3 regions was carried out from RNA transcripts. The TCR CDR3 was subjected to a first round of RT-PCR using the HTBI primer set and the Qiagen OneStep RT-PCR kit. Libraries were constructed in a second round of multiplex PCR, after which size selection and purification were performed. The libraries were sequenced on an Illumina HiSeq2000 using paired-end 100 bp reads. Under the source paper's analysis protocol: SOAPnuke was used to process the raw data, removing reads that contained adapters or uncalled bases, had a mean Phred below 15, or lacked an exact match to the constant primer or identifier. COPE v1.2.5 was used to merge high-quality paired reads, and clonotypes were defined as unique nucleotide sequences. MiTCR v1.1 was used to align clonotypes to the IMGT TRBV, TRBD and TRBJ reference segments. Analysis was restricted to V-J combinations with a frequency above 0.0001, which covered about 99% of repertoires. A TCS score was defined as the ratio between F50 (clonal expansion) and ExV (chaos), using BLOSUM62-based TCRdist between CDR3 peptides within each V-J. Welch's t-statistics and random forest reduced fewer than 600 V-J features to 13, which were used in a naive Bayes classifier (R e1071). TCRdb itself trimmed the public reads at Q25 with fastp, ran MiXCR and retained productive beta chains. Merged by CDR3 protein, the rows form single entries marked with the most common genes and DNA. For this entry, the V and J calls and clone size follow TCRdb and not the study's own pipeline. The sample yields 310,000 or so distinct CDR3 sequences; over 15% were counted once. The ten largest clones represent approximately 60% of the sample.

This clonotype was detected only a few times. Its antigen remains unidentified. Base-call qualities are not available, and no considerably larger clone is one nucleotide away. The V gene is TRBV7-9 and the J gene is TRBJ2-7; TRBD2 fits 8 bases in the junction. The sample taken for sequencing was blood. The source is a woman in her sixties with Graves' ophthalmopathy. The nucleotide sequence is TGTGCCAGCAGCTCATTAGCGGGGCAATACGAGCAGTACTTC. This codes for CASSSLAGQYEQYF.